This TCR beta chain was identified in a study of CD8 T cells in Susac syndrome. General study findings and limits: Regarding the TCR sequencing and HLA analysis, the study admitted that a relatively small number of individuals were involved.

Random hexamers were used to reverse transcribe an amount of roughly 0.45 to 1 ug RNA. MiXCR, run by TCRdb on the immunoSEQ multiplex PCR reads, gives a single entry per CDR3 protein. Here the sample spans approximately 160,000 distinct CDR3 sequences, around 90% being singletons. As to this clonotype: The antigen remains undetermined.

Trimming cost V 6 bases and J 3 bases, with 21 bases left between them. Per germline, CDR1 SQVTM and CDR2 ANQGSEA. The length of the CDR3 is 15 residues. The V and J genes are TRBV29-1 and TRBJ2-7; no clear D. This TCR was recovered from a human donor in good health. The sequenced material came from CD4+ T cells from PBMCs. The CDR3 loop is CSVMMSRYRLYEQYF. DNA of the CDR3: TGCAGCGTCATGATGTCCCGGTACAGACTCTACGAGCAGTACTTC.